The entry below gives a single TCR beta chain sequence along with its context. Around 200 ng DNA, 25,000 to 35,000 T cell genomes, went into each sorted-subset replicate PCR. Method: immunoSEQ multiplex PCR; TCRdb's copy keeps in-frame clones and lacks some. This sample carries over 1.5 million clones, approximately 98% of them seen once, and the ten largest clones take around 0.47%. CDR3 length: 14 amino acids. V dropped 0 bases and J dropped 6; count of bases not matched to a gene: 1. Germline CDR1 reads SGHDN; CDR2 reads FVKESK. These data belong to a study of shared clonotypes between healthy human individuals. As for the study in general: Researchers assigned three CD4 naive, three CD4 memory, two CD8 naive and one CD8 memory plate to each donor.

The sequence was obtained from a man aged 25-45 years in good health. The sequenced sample was naive CD4+ T cells sorted from blood. As to subset: CD45RA+ positively selected. The chain is built from TRBV14 and TRBJ2-7; TRBD2 agrees at 11 bases. The DNA of the CDR3 is TGTGCCAGCAGCCAAGAACTAGCGGGAGTCGAGCAGTACTTC. It encodes CASSQELAGVEQYF. Together with reference TRBV14 and TRBJ2-7, the CDR3 gives the full variable domain: EAGVTQFPSHSVIEKGQTVTLRCDPISGHDNLYWYRRVMGKEIKFLLHFVKESKQDESGMPNNRFLAERTGGTYSTLKVQPAELEDSGVYFCASSQELAGVEQYFGPGTRLTVT.